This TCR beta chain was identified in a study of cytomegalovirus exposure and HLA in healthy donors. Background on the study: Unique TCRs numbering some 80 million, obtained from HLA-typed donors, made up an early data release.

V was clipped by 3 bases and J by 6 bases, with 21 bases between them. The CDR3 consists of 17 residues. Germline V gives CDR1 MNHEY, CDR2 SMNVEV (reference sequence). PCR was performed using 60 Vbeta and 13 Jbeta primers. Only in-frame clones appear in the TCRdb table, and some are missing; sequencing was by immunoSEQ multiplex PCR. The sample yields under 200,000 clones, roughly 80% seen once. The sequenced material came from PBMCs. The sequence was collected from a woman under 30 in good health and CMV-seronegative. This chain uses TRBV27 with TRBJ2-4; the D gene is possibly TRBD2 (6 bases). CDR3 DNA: TGTGCCAGCAGTTTGACTGGAGGGACGGACTACCGAAACATTCAGTACTTC. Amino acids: CASSLTGGTDYRNIQYF.